The entry that follows covers one TCR beta chain sequence. The antigen is undetermined. This sample is part of a study of CD8 T cells in ankylosing spondylitis. Molecular-barcoded quantitative 5'-RACE produced these TCR beta libraries. MiXCR, run by TCRdb on the 5' RACE reads, gives a single entry per CDR3 protein. Of about 240,000 distinct CDR3 sequences listed, 9.5% to 12% were seen once; the top ten hold 6% to 7.5%. V was shortened by 8 bases and J by 2 bases, with 15 bases between the two germline ends. CDR1 and CDR2 from the germline V gene are KGHDR and SFDVKD. The CDR3 has 15 residues. General study results and limits: Previous work reported some of these motif variants in the synovial fluid and blood of reactive arthritis. The authors reported significant enrichment of disease-linked clones in matched ankylosing spondylitis synovial fluid.

Specimen: blood, either unsorted or a sorted T cell fraction (not recorded which). The sequence derives from a male donor with ankylosing spondylitis or in good health (not recorded which). This chain joins TRBV24-1 and TRBJ2-1, with D possibly called TRBD1 or TRBD2 (7 bases each). CDR3 region: CATMGEGAPYNEQFF. CDR3 DNA sequence: TGTGCCACCATGGGGGAGGGGGCCCCCTACAATGAGCAGTTCTTC.